This T cell receptor beta chain stems from a study of radiotherapy plus CTLA-4 blockade in lung cancer. The data were produced by immunoSEQ multiplex PCR, yet TCRdb's version contains in-frame clones alone and is incomplete. The table lists approximately 82,000 clones, around 83% of them singletons, with approximately 15% in the top ten. Per germline, CDR1 SGHDT and CDR2 YYEEEE. Germline trimming cut 3 bases from V and 2 bases from J; bases unmatched to any gene: 7. The CDR3 covers 15 residues. The receptor comes from a human donor with non-small cell lung cancer that progressed on radiotherapy plus ipilimumab. The chain joins TRBV5-6 to TRBJ1-2; 7 nucleotides match TRBD1. The sample was peripheral blood, taken from a patient treated with radiotherapy plus ipilimumab. CDR3 residues: CASSSADRLNYGYTF. CDR3 sequence (DNA): TGTGCCAGCAGCTCCGCGGACAGGCTCAACTATGGCTACACCTTC.